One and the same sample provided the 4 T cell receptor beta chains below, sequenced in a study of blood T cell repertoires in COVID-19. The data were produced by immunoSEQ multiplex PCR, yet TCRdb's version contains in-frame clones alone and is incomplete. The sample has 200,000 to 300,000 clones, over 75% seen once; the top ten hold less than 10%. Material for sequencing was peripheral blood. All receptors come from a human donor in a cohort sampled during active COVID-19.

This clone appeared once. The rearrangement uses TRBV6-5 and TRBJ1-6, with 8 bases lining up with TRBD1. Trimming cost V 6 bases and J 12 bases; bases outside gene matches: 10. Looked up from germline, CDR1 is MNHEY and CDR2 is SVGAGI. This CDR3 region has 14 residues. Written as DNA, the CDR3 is TGTGCCAGCAGGCCCCAGGGGGCGGCCCTACCCCTCCACTTT. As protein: CASRPQGAALPLHF.

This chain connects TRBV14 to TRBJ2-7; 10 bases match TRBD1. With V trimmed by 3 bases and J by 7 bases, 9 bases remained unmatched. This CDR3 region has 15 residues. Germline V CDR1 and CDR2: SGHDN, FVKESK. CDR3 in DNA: TGTGCCAGCAGCCACCGAGCCGGGACAGGGGTTGAGCAGTACTTC. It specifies CASSHRAGTGVEQYF.

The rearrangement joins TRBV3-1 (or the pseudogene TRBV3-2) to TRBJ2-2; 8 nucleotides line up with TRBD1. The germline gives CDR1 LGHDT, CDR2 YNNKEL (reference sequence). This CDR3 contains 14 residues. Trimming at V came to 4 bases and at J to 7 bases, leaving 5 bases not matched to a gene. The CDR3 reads CASSRQGRDGELFF. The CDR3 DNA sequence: TGTGCCAGCAGCCGACAGGGGCGTGACGGGGAGCTGTTTTTT.

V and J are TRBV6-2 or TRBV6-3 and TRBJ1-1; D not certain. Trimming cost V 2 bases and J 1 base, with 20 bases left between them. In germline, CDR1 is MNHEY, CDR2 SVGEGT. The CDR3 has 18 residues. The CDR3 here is CASSYPTGGGIENTEAFF. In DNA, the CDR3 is TGTGCCAGCAGTTACCCCACGGGAGGCGGTATCGAGAACACTGAAGCTTTCTTT.